The rows below give T cell receptor beta chains drawn from one sample of a study of blood T cell repertoires in COVID-19. This table comes from immunoSEQ multiplex PCR, and its TCRdb copy is limited to in-frame clones, with some not included. The data show about 220,000 clones, around nine tenths seen once. The sample taken for sequencing was PBMCs or T cells enriched from blood (not recorded which). The receptors here all came from a woman in her forties or fifties with acute COVID-19. CDR3s include the opening cysteine and the closing phenylalanine or tryptophan. Fields, in order: clone size, D gene, J gene, V gene, CDR3 protein, CDR3 DNA. D genes are given only for firm matches. Clone size is not always given. Where it is, it says once, few, many or a class for expanded clones.

size: .; D: .; J: TRBJ2-3; V: TRBV29-1; CDR3: CSVEQDTSTDTQYF; DNA: TGCAGCGTTGAGCAAGACACCAGCACAGATACGCAGTATTTT
size: .; D: TRBD2; J: TRBJ2-7; V: TRBV6-5; CDR3: CARGRRELSYEQYF; DNA: TGTGCCAGGGGGCGGCGGGAGCTCTCCTACGAGCAGTACTTC
size: once; D: .; J: TRBJ1-2; V: TRBV2; CDR3: CASSVETLTF; DNA: TGTGCCAGCAGTGTCGAGACTTTGACCTTC
size: .; D: TRBD1; J: TRBJ2-1; V: TRBV30; CDR3: CAWSDTGQATFYNEQFF; DNA: TGTGCCTGGAGTGACACGGGACAGGCTACCTTCTACAATGAGCAGTTCTTC
size: .; D: TRBD1; J: TRBJ2-7; V: TRBV25-1; CDR3: CASSYRQGVSYEQYF; DNA: TGTGCCAGCAGCTACCGACAGGGGGTGTCCTACGAGCAGTACTTC
size: .; D: TRBD1; J: TRBJ2-5; V: TRBV7-9; CDR3: CASSLDKDRGRLVQETQYF; DNA: TGTGCCAGCAGCTTAGATAAGGACAGGGGGAGGCTAGTACAAGAGACCCAGTACTTC
size: .; D: TRBD2; J: TRBJ2-2; V: TRBV7-7; CDR3: CASRPGGVNTGELFF; DNA: TGTGCTAGCCGGCCGGGGGGTGTCAACACCGGGGAGCTGTTTTTT
size: .; D: TRBD2; J: TRBJ2-1; V: TRBV7-2; CDR3: CASSLASRTSGRAFSYNEQFF; DNA: TGTGCCAGCAGCTTAGCGAGTAGGACTAGCGGGAGGGCTTTCTCCTACAATGAGCAGTTCTTC
size: .; D: TRBD1; J: TRBJ2-1; V: TRBV28; CDR3: CASSPRQGRNEQFF; DNA: TGTGCCAGCAGTCCCAGACAGGGACGGAATGAGCAGTTCTTC
size: .; D: TRBD1; J: TRBJ1-2; V: TRBV27; CDR3: CASSLRGQKLATF; DNA: TGTGCCAGCAGTTTAAGGGGACAGAAACTAGCCACCTTC
size: few; D: .; J: TRBJ1-1; V: TRBV19; CDR3: CASSLGARGDTEAFF; DNA: TGTGCCAGTAGTCTCGGAGCCCGGGGGGACACTGAAGCTTTCTTT
size: .; D: .; J: TRBJ2-7; V: TRBV28; CDR3: CASSRRPGEYGDEQYF; DNA: TGTGCCAGCAGTCGCCGGCCAGGGGAGTACGGGGACGAGCAGTACTTC
size: .; D: .; J: TRBJ2-3; V: TRBV12-5; CDR3: CASGLWAGMGDTQYF; DNA: TGTGCTAGTGGTTTGTGGGCCGGGATGGGAGATACGCAGTATTTT
size: .; D: .; J: TRBJ1-3; V: TRBV28; CDR3: CASRTPRAGNTIYF; DNA: TGTGCCAGCAGAACCCCCAGGGCTGGAAACACCATATATTTT
size: .; D: .; J: TRBJ2-1; V: TRBV30; CDR3: CAWSVGGSLGGYNEQFF; DNA: TGTGCCTGGAGTGTAGGTGGGAGTCTTGGCGGCTACAATGAGCAGTTCTTC
size: .; D: .; J: TRBJ1-1; V: TRBV28; CDR3: CASRPPLGRSNTEAFF; DNA: TGTGCCAGCAGACCCCCCCTGGGCAGGTCGAACACTGAAGCTTTCTTT
size: .; D: TRBD2; J: TRBJ2-1; V: TRBV7-2; CDR3: CATRAGGYNEQFF; DNA: TGTGCCACCCGAGCGGGAGGGTACAATGAGCAGTTCTTC
size: .; D: TRBD2; J: TRBJ2-7; V: TRBV27; CDR3: CASRLSWTSGGKQYF; DNA: TGTGCCAGCAGGCTGAGCTGGACTAGCGGGGGGAAGCAGTACTTC
size: .; D: .; J: TRBJ1-2; V: TRBV13; CDR3: CASSQKQADYGYTF; DNA: TGTGCCAGCAGCCAAAAACAGGCAGACTATGGCTACACCTTC
size: .; D: .; J: TRBJ2-3; V: TRBV19; CDR3: CASRASSTDTQYF; DNA: TGTGCCAGTAGGGCTAGCAGCACAGATACGCAGTATTTT
size: few; D: TRBD1; J: TRBJ1-2; V: TRBV12-3/TRBV12-4; CDR3: CASSAGGYGYTF; DNA: TGTGCCAGCTCTGCAGGGGGCTATGGCTACACCTTC
size: .; D: .; J: TRBJ1-2; V: TRBV7-2; CDR3: CASSSRTEAYGYTF; DNA: TGTGCCAGCAGCTCTCGGACAGAGGCCTATGGCTACACCTTC
size: .; D: TRBD1; J: TRBJ2-3; V: TRBV7-7; CDR3: CASSPGGGNTDTQYF; DNA: TGTGCTAGCAGCCCAGGGGGCGGGAACACAGATACGCAGTATTTT
size: .; D: TRBD1; J: TRBJ2-7; V: TRBV5-6; CDR3: CASSGTGPTYEQYF; DNA: TGTGCCAGCAGCGGGACAGGGCCCACCTACGAGCAGTACTTC
size: .; D: TRBD2; J: TRBJ2-1; V: TRBV2; CDR3: CARTSGGGREQFF; DNA: TGTGCCAGGACCTCCGGGGGGGGTAGAGAGCAGTTCTTC